This TCR beta chain was obtained from a study of blood T cell repertoires in COVID-19. Overall study: Some COVID-19 samples were acute and others convalescent; all came from the United States, Italy and Spain. Sample material is recorded as cDNA or gDNA derived from T cells, B-cell-depleted T cells, or PBMCs.

The CDR3 has 13 residues. V lost 2 bases and J lost 6, with 10 bases in between. CDR1 is SGHTA and CDR2 is FQGNSA in the germline V gene. Authors' data handling: It was from reference gene primer amplification that nucleated cell counts were estimated. Clones were sequenced by immunoSEQ multiplex PCR, and TCRdb holds only the in-frame ones, with some missing. The V and J calls and clone size come from that table; D and trimming were worked out from the DNA. The table shows about 180,000 clones, with around 87% occurring only once. This TCR came from a man aged 40-50 years with active or convalescent COVID-19. This chain links TRBV7-2 with TRBJ1-2; tentatively, D is TRBD1 (5 bases). Sequences were obtained from peripheral blood. CDR3 DNA sequence: TGTGCCAGCAGCTTACGACAGCAGAATGGCTACACCTTC. Translating it yields CASSLRQQNGYTF. The full variable domain, with the rest looked up from reference TRBV7-2 and TRBJ1-2, is GAGVSQSPSNKVTEKGKDVELRCDPISGHTALYWYRQSLGQGLEFLIYFQGNSAPDKSGLPSDRFSAERTGGSVSTLTIQRTQQEDSAVYLCASSLRQQNGYTFGSGTRLTVV.